This is a list of T cell receptor beta chains from one sample in a study of TIL therapy for anti-PD-1-resistant metastatic lung cancer. Assay used: immunoSEQ multiplex PCR; TCRdb lists only in-frame clones, some missing. The data show fewer than 65,000 clones, with more than 80% seen just once and less than 3.5% held by the top ten. Sequenced here: blood, sampled at baseline. These TCRs come from a person between 30 and 80 years old with non-small cell lung cancer. The CDR3 runs from the conserved cysteine through the conserved F or W.

TRBJ2-1 TRBV7-8 CASSVQNEQFF
TRBJ1-6 TRBV18 CASSPPTGQGGWAPLHF
TRBJ2-2 TRBV4-2 CASSKRGPGPLTNTGELFF
TRBJ1-5 TRBV28 CASSTGSQPQHF
TRBJ1-1 TRBV19 CASSLPNGPNTEAFF
TRBJ2-2 TRBV23-1 CASSHLLVVRPGELFF
TRBJ1-1 TRBV7-2 CASSLKPSPGTEAFF
TRBJ2-7 TRBV6-5 CASGAYEQYF
TRBJ2-3 TRBV5-1 CASSFGQGGDTQYF
TRBJ1-1 TRBV25-1 CASSGIRSSTEAFF
TRBJ2-3 TRBV28 CASSLRTSHADTQYF
TRBJ1-6 TRBV27 CASSSRGGHYNSPLHF
TRBJ2-7 TRBV5-6 CASSLEGRSPYEQYF
TRBJ1-1 TRBV7-9 CASRSDGSNTEAFF
TRBJ2-2 TRBV5-6 CASSFTGTGVSGELFF
TRBJ2-3 TRBV5-1 CASSGGITDTQYF
TRBJ2-3 TRBV10-1 CASSDLGITDTQYF
TRBJ2-5 TRBV6-5 CASRRGDIQETQYF